The source of this T cell receptor (beta chain) is a study of response to subunit inactivated influenza vaccine. This clonotype was observed at least ten times. Its antigen is still unknown. TCRdb recomputed calls from the RT-PCR reads with MiXCR, one row per CDR3 protein. The sample holds 650,000 to 850,000 distinct CDR3 sequences, over 11% seen once. V lost 0 bases and J lost 2, with 9 bases in between. The CDR3 extends over 14 amino acids. The germline V gene has CDR1 SGHRS and CDR2 YFSETQ. General observations from the study: Authors suggested each seasonal influenza vaccination recruits few new T cells.

The chain carries TRBV5-1 and TRBJ2-7; tentatively, D is TRBD1 (6 bases). This receptor was obtained from a man aged 50-59 years who received an inactivated influenza vaccine. This material consisted of PBMCs from blood, taken 14 to 15 days before vaccination. The chain's CDR3 is CASSLVQGAYEQYF. The CDR3 DNA sequence: TGCGCCAGCAGCTTGGTACAGGGTGCCTACGAGCAGTACTTC.